This T cell receptor (beta chain) was captured in a study of beta chain features in type 1 diabetes. Study results and caveats: A potential influence of HLA type upon TCRB rearrangement remained unresolved herein. When Type 1 diabetes patients were examined, their TCRB CDR3s proved moderately but significantly shorter in all four CD4+ subsets.

Reverse transcribing all isolated RNA meant expressed TCRB transcripts were sequenced. Profiling relied on immunoSEQ multiplex PCR, and the TCRdb table lists in-frame clones only, not all of them. The sample includes some 110,000 clones, roughly 15% seen only once; the top ten take about 2.5%. Purity exceeded 98% in all sorted populations. This clone has more than one count but fewer than ten. Its antigen is not known. The material sequenced was central memory CD4+ T cells from blood. The receptor was derived from a man aged 25-45 years with type 1 diabetes.

This chain's CDR3 is CASSLEGDYGYTF. The DNA of the CDR3 is TGCGCCAGCAGCTTAGAGGGTGACTATGGCTACACCTTC. The V and J genes are TRBV5-1 and TRBJ1-2, with D unresolved. V lost 2 bases, J lost 3 bases, and 8 bases lay in between. The CDR3 has 13 amino acids. Looked up from germline, CDR1 is SGHRS and CDR2 is YFSETQ.